This entry lists 32 T cell receptor beta chains sequenced from one sample in a study of cytomegalovirus exposure and HLA in healthy donors. The PCR contained 60 Vbeta and 13 Jbeta primers. Only in-frame clones appear in the TCRdb table, and some are missing; sequencing was by immunoSEQ multiplex PCR. The data show about 140,000 clones, approximately 80% seen once. The specimen was PBMCs. Receptor source: a male donor in good health and CMV-seronegative.

This chain joins TRBV5-1 and TRBJ2-7, with no clear D. The V end was cut by 0 bases, the J end by 3 bases, with 10 bases between. CDR1 is SGHRS, CDR2 YFSETQ, per germline. This CDR3 spans 14 amino acids. The CDR3 coding sequence is TGCGCCAGCAGCTTGGTTCCCGGTCGCTACGAGCAGTACTTC. Its translation is CASSLVPGRYEQYF.

V gene TRBV7-8 combines with J gene TRBJ2-5, with 7 bases that match TRBD1. With 5 bases clipped from V and 13 bases from J, the junction kept 10 bases outside the gene matches. The CDR3 is 12 amino acids. The germline CDR1 and CDR2 sequences are SGHVS and FQNEAQ. CDR3 sequence reads: CASSPVGTARYF. In nucleotides, the CDR3 is TGTGCCAGCAGCCCAGTGGGGACAGCTCGGTACTTC.

This clone was detected once. The chain is built from TRBV9 and TRBJ2-1, with 11 nucleotides matching TRBD2. The V and J ends lost 4 bases and 8 bases, in that order; junction bases with no gene match: 8. The CDR3 runs to 15 residues. Germline CDR1 SGDLS, CDR2 YYNGEE. The DNA of the CDR3 is TGTGCCAGCAGCCCCGGACTAGCGGGTGTCCATGAGCAGTTCTTC. Translation: CASSPGLAGVHEQFF.

The chain carries TRBV9 and TRBJ2-7; 11 nucleotides agree with TRBD1. Trimming took 0 bases from V and 4 from J; bases not matched to a gene: 9. This CDR3 is 17 amino acids long. Germline CDR1 is SGDLS and CDR2 is YYNGEE. In DNA form, the CDR3 reads TGTGCCAGCAGCGTAGCTACGGGACAGGGGGAAGGGTACGAGCAGTACTTC. It codes for CASSVATGQGEGYEQYF.

This rearrangement joins TRBV19 to TRBJ1-5; no definite D call. V was clipped by 5 bases and J by 2 bases, with 13 bases between them. CDR1 is LNHDA and CDR2 is SQIVND in the germline V gene (reference sequence). This CDR3 region has 15 residues. The CDR3 sequence is CASSFMELGNQPQHF. The CDR3 region has the DNA TGTGCCAGTAGTTTCATGGAGCTTGGCAATCAGCCCCAGCATTTT.

The V and J genes are TRBV2 and TRBJ2-6; TRBD2 is a possible D gene (5 bases). Trimming removed 4 bases from V and 4 bases from J, with 14 bases in between. This CDR3 is 16 amino acids long. From germline, CDR1 is SNHLY and CDR2 FYNNEI. The DNA for the CDR3 is TGTGCCAGCAGTGCTTGGACTGCCTCAGGGGCCAACGTCCTGACTTTC. Its protein product is CASSAWTASGANVLTF.

About this clone: Sequence at one end of the junction differs from germline and may be a read error. The chain couples TRBV6-1 to TRBJ2-1; 7 bases match TRBD1. Germline loops: CDR1 MNHNS, CDR2 SASEGT. The CDR3 runs to 14 residues. The DNA of the CDR3 is TGTGCCAACAGTGAAGAAGACAGGGTGGGTGAGCAGTTCTTC. Residues: CANSEEDRVGEQFF.

The chain carries TRBV28 and TRBJ1-2, with TRBD1 as a possible D gene (5 bases). The length of the CDR3 is 13 residues. Germline values: CDR1 MDHEN, CDR2 SYDVKM. V shed 4 bases and J shed 2 bases, with 8 bases lying between them. The DNA of the CDR3 is TGTGCCAGCAGTTCAGCAGGGAACTATGGCTACACCTTC. This gives the protein CASSSAGNYGYTF.

The rearrangement joins TRBV28 to TRBJ1-2; D not resolved. Germline lookup yields CDR1 MDHEN and CDR2 SYDVKM. The CDR3 loop spans 13 amino acids. The ends were cut back, 5 bases at V and 7 bases at J, with 14 bases in the middle. CDR3 in DNA: TGTGCCAGCAGTCTCACCCCCAGTCTTGGCTACACCTTC. As protein: CASSLTPSLGYTF.

CDR3 DNA: TGTGCCAGCTCACCCCTCGGGGGTCTGTACCAAGAGACCCAGTACTTC. Its protein is CASSPLGGLYQETQYF. The rearrangement uses TRBV18 and TRBJ2-5; D perhaps matches TRBD2 (6 bases). V lost 3 bases, J lost 0 bases, and 14 bases lay in between. Germline CDR1 KGHSH, CDR2 LQKENI. The CDR3 loop spans 16 amino acids.

This clone has only a few counts. The chain joins TRBV28 to TRBJ2-2; D perhaps matches TRBD2 (6 bases). The CDR3 spans 12 residues. Looked up from germline, CDR1 is MDHEN and CDR2 is SYDVKM. Trimming left V 7 bases short and J 5 bases short, with 8 bases between. CDR3 nucleotide sequence: TGTGCCAGCATTGGGGGGACCGGGGAGCTGTTTTTT. Translating gives CASIGGTGELFF.

The V and J genes are TRBV9 and TRBJ2-1; D possibly corresponds to TRBD2 (5 bases). The germline V gene encodes CDR1 SGDLS and CDR2 YYNGEE. This CDR3 comprises 16 residues. V was cut by 4 bases and J by 2 bases, with 16 bases left in between. The CDR3 sequence is CASSIHPGSAYNEQFF. The CDR3 nucleotides read TGTGCCAGCAGCATCCATCCGGGAAGCGCCTACAATGAGCAGTTCTTC.

This chain uses TRBV2 with TRBJ1-1, with 8 bases aligning to TRBD1. Losses at the gene ends were 6 bases for V and 2 bases for J; bases not matched to a gene: 2. Germline assignment: CDR1 SNHLY and CDR2 FYNNEI. CDR3 length: 13 residues. CDR3 coding DNA: TGTGCCAGCAGCAGGGGGCCAAACACTGAAGCTTTCTTT. This codes for CASSRGPNTEAFF.

V is TRBV5-1 and J is TRBJ2-5; weak D call: TRBD1 (6 bases). Germline CDR1 reads SGHRS; CDR2 reads YFSETQ. This CDR3 contains 16 residues. V lost 4 bases to trimming and J lost 5 bases, with 21 bases between them. The CDR3 region has the DNA TGCGCCAGCAGCCCCCGGAATCGACAGGAAGGGGAGACCCAGTACTTC. As protein: CASSPRNRQEGETQYF.

This chain links TRBV15 with TRBJ1-2; 9 nucleotides match TRBD1. V trimming: 8 bases; J trimming: 4 bases; junction bases outside the gene matches: 5. In germline, CDR1 is LNHNV, CDR2 YYDKDF (reference sequence). CDR3 length equals 13 residues. CDR3 residues: CATERQGGYGYTF. The CDR3 coding sequence is TGTGCCACCGAAAGACAGGGGGGCTATGGCTACACCTTC.

The chain is built from TRBV7-9 and TRBJ2-1, with 10 bases fitting TRBD1. This CDR3 is 17 amino acids long. The junction had 10 bases not matched to a gene; V was cut back by 2 bases and J by 6 bases. Germline V gene sequence: CDR1 SEHNR, CDR2 FQNEAQ (reference sequence). The CDR3 loop is CASSLTLTGGLFNEQFF. The CDR3 coding sequence is TGTGCCAGCAGCTTAACCTTGACAGGGGGCCTCTTCAATGAGCAGTTCTTC.

The chain has TRBV5-1 and TRBJ2-7; maybe TRBD2 (5 bases). There are 14 residues in the CDR3. V shed 0 bases and J shed 0 bases, with 7 bases lying between them. The germline V gene encodes CDR1 SGHRS and CDR2 YFSETQ. This chain's CDR3 is CASSLEGSSYEQYF. CDR3 nucleotides: TGCGCCAGCAGCTTGGAAGGGAGCTCCTACGAGCAGTACTTC.

This clone was observed a handful of times. The J gene is TRBJ2-3, the V gene TRBV5-6; 9 nucleotides match TRBD2. Germline assignment: CDR1 SGHDT and CDR2 YYEEEE. V dropped 0 bases and J dropped 5; count of bases not matched to a gene: 4. The CDR3 runs 15 residues. The CDR3 is CASSLGASGKDTQYF. The CDR3 region has the DNA TGTGCCAGCAGCTTGGGGGCTAGCGGGAAAGATACGCAGTATTTT. Full variable domain (outside the CDR3, taken from reference TRBV5-6 and TRBJ2-3): DAGVTQSPTHLIKTRGQQVTLRCSPKSGHDTVSWYQQALGQGPQFIFQYYEEEERQRGNFPDRFSGHQFPNYSSELNVNALLLGDSALYLCASSLGASGKDTQYFGPGTRLTVL.

This chain links TRBV5-4 with TRBJ2-3; the match to TRBD1 covers 11 bases. CDR1 is SGHNT, CDR2 YYREEE, per germline (reference sequence). CDR3 length: 15 amino acids. The V segment lost 3 bases and the J segment 5 bases; nucleotides outside the gene matches: 5. This CDR3 is CASSWEDRGLDTQYF. The DNA for the CDR3 is TGTGCCAGCAGCTGGGAGGACAGGGGGCTAGATACGCAGTATTTT.

The V gene is TRBV7-2, the J gene TRBJ1-2, with TRBD1 matching over 9 bases. Looked up from germline, CDR1 is SGHTA and CDR2 is FQGNSA. The V segment lost 1 base and the J segment 4 bases; nucleotides outside the gene matches: 7. The CDR3 runs 16 residues. CDR3 region: CASSLGGGQGIYGYTF. For the CDR3, the DNA is TGTGCCAGCAGCTTAGGGGGGGGACAGGGAATCTATGGCTACACCTTC.

The V call is TRBV9, the J call TRBJ2-4; TRBD2 is a possible D gene (5 bases). CDR1 is SGDLS, CDR2 YYNGEE, per germline. With 0 bases removed from V and 5 bases from J, the gap between germline ends came to 15 bases. The CDR3 length is 16 residues. The CDR3, as DNA: TGTGCCAGCAGCGTAGGCATCGGGGAAGGTGAAAACATTCAGTACTTC. Translated, it gives CASSVGIGEGENIQYF.

The CDR3: CASSPGTGFDYTF. In DNA form, the CDR3 reads TGTGCCAGCTCTCCAGGGACAGGGTTCGATTACACCTTC. The chain couples TRBV6-5 to TRBJ1-2; 9 bases line up with TRBD1. Germline loops: CDR1 MNHEY, CDR2 SVGAGI. Trimming at V came to 8 bases and at J to 11 bases, leaving 12 bases not matched to a gene. CDR3 size: 13 residues.

V and J are TRBV2 and TRBJ2-3; 9 nucleotides align to TRBD1. There are 14 residues in the CDR3. Germline trimming cut 6 bases from V and 1 base from J; bases unmatched to any gene: 2. The germline gives CDR1 SNHLY, CDR2 FYNNEI. The CDR3 DNA is TGTGCCAGCAGCCGGGACAGGGGCACAGATACGCAGTATTTT. Its protein product is CASSRDRGTDTQYF.

This rearrangement joins TRBV5-5 to TRBJ1-4; TRBD1 might be the D (5 bases). V lost 5 bases and J 5 bases, leaving 13 bases between the germline ends. The germline V gene has CDR1 SGHKS and CDR2 YYEKEE (reference sequence). The CDR3 loop spans 14 amino acids. The CDR3 DNA sequence: TGTGCCAGCAGGGCGGGACTACTGAATGAAAAACTGTTTTTT. Protein product: CASRAGLLNEKLFF.

This clone was detected once. The V gene is TRBV12-5, the J gene TRBJ2-4; possibly TRBD1 for D (5 bases). This CDR3 contains 16 residues. V lost 7 bases and J lost 0, with 16 bases in between. The V gene's germline CDR1 is LGHNT and CDR2 FRNRAP. Here the CDR3 reads CASDTDSEVAKNIQYF. The CDR3 nucleotides read TGTGCTAGTGACACAGACAGCGAAGTAGCCAAAAACATTCAGTACTTC.

This chain uses TRBV15 with TRBJ2-5; weak D call: TRBD1 (6 bases). V was clipped by 0 bases and J by 6 bases, with 17 bases between them. Germline V lookup: CDR1 LNHNV, CDR2 YYDKDF (reference sequence). There are 16 residues in the CDR3. The CDR3 sequence: CATSRDTRGMVKTQYF. CDR3 in DNA: TGTGCCACCAGCAGAGATACCAGGGGAATGGTGAAGACCCAGTACTTC.

The chain has TRBV2 and TRBJ2-2, with 7 nucleotides matching TRBD1. Losses at the gene ends were 4 bases for V and 4 bases for J; bases not matched to a gene: 3. Germline V gene sequence: CDR1 SNHLY, CDR2 FYNNEI. The CDR3 sequence is 14 residues long. The chain's CDR3 is CASSGDRGTGELFF. In DNA, the CDR3 is TGTGCCAGCAGTGGGGACAGAGGCACCGGGGAGCTGTTTTTT.

Comment on this clone: Additional DNA sequences in this sample encode the identical CDR3. This rearrangement joins TRBV19 to TRBJ1-1; 8 positions match TRBD1. The CDR3 is made up of 15 amino acids. V trimming: 3 bases; J trimming: 1 base; junction bases outside the gene matches: 4. The germline CDR1 and CDR2 sequences are LNHDA and SQIVND (reference sequence). The CDR3 bases are TGTGCCAGTAGTATCTGGGGACAGGCGAACACTGAAGCTTTCTTT. This translates into CASSIWGQANTEAFF.

This clone was observed a single time. This chain joins TRBV5-1 and TRBJ1-2, with 8 bases matching TRBD1. CDR1 and CDR2 (germline): SGHRS, YFSETQ. The CDR3 length is 16 residues. With 0 bases clipped from V and 10 bases from J, the junction kept 14 bases outside the gene matches. In DNA, the CDR3 is TGCGCCAGCAGCTTGGCCCCATCGGACAGGGTTAATGACTACACCTTC. It yields the protein CASSLAPSDRVNDYTF.

The rearrangement uses TRBV15 and TRBJ2-3; the D gene is possibly TRBD2 (7 bases). The CDR3 sequence is 14 residues long. Per the germline V gene, CDR1 is LNHNV and CDR2 is YYDKDF (reference sequence). V lost 5 bases and J lost 4, with 13 bases in between. The CDR3 DNA follows: TGTGCCACCAGCCCCGGGGGGCTTGCAGATACGCAGTATTTT. Protein: CATSPGGLADTQYF.

The chain employs TRBV2 and TRBJ1-2; tentative D call: TRBD1 (6 bases). Trimming removed 4 bases from V and 4 bases from J, with 10 bases in between. The CDR3 runs to 13 residues. Germline V gene lookup returns CDR1 SNHLY and CDR2 FYNNEI. CDR3 in amino acids: CASSVGGAYGYTF. DNA of the CDR3: TGTGCCAGCAGTGTAGGGGGGGCCTATGGCTACACCTTC.

The genes are TRBV6-7 and TRBJ2-3; TRBD2 agrees at 7 bases. TRBV6-7 is flagged as an ORF with uncertain function. CDR3 length: 17 amino acids. The DNA for the CDR3 is TGTGTTCGAGGGGAGGGACTCCGGAGCCTTAGCACAGATACGCAGTATTTT. Its translation: CVRGEGLRSLSTDTQYF.